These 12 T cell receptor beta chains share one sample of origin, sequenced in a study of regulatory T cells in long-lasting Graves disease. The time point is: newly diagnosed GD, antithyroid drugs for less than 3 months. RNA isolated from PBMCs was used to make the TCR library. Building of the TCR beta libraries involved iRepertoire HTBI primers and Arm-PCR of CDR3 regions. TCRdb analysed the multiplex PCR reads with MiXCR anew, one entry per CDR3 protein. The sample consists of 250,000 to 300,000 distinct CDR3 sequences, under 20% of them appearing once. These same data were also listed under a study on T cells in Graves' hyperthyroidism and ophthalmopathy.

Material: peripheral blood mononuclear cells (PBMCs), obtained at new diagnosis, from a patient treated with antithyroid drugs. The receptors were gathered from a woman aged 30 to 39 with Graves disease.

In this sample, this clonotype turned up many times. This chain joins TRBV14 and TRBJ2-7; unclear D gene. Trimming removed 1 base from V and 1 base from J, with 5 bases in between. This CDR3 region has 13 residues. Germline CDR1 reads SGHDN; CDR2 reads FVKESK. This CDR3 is CASSQVGSYEQYF. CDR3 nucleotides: TGTGCCAGCAGCCAAGTCGGTTCCTACGAGCAGTACTTC.

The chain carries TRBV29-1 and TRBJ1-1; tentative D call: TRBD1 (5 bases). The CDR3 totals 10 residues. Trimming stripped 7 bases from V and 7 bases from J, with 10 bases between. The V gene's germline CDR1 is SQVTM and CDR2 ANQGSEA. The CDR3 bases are TGCAGCGCCTCGGGGGTTGAAGCTTTCTTT. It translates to CSASGVEAFF.

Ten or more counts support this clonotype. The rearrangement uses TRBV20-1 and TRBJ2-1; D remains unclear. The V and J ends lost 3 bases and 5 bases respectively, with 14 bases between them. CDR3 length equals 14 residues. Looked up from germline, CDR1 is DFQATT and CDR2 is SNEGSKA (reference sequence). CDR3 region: CSASRAARNNEQFF. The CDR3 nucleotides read TGCAGTGCTAGCCGGGCGGCGAGAAACAATGAGCAGTTCTTC.

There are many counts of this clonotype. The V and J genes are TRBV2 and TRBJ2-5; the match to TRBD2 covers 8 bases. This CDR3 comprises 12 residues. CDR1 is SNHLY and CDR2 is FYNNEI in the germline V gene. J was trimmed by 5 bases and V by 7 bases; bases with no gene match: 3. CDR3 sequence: CASTSGGETQYF. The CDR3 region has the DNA TGTGCCAGCACCAGCGGGGGTGAGACCCAGTACTTC. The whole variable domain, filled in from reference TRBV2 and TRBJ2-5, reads EPEVTQTPSHQVTQMGQEVILRCVPISNHLYFYWYRQILGQKVEFLVSFYNNEISEKSEIFDDQFSVERPDGSNFTLKIRSTKLEDSAMYFCASTSGGETQYFGPGTRLLVL.

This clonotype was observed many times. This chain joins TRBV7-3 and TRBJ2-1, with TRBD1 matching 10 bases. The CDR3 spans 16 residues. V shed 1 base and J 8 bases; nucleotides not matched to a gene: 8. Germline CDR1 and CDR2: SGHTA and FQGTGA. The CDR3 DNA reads TGTGCCAGCAGCTTAATTGGGGGACAGGGGACAGATGAGCAGTTCTTC. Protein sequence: CASSLIGGQGTDEQFF.

The DNA of the CDR3 is TGTGCCAGCAGCCAAGGGACAGGCTCTGGAAACACCATATATTTT. This gives the protein CASSQGTGSGNTIYF. V and J are TRBV4-2 and TRBJ1-3; TRBD1 matches at 7 bases. Germline CDR1 LGHNA, CDR2 YNFKEQ. The length of the CDR3 is 15 residues. Trimming took 1 base from V and 0 from J; bases not matched to a gene: 0.

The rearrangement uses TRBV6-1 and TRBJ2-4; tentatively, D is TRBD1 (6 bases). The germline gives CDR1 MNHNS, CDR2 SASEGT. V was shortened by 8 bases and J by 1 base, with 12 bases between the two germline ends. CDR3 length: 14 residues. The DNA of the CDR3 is TGTGCCAGCGGCGTCGGACAGGCCAAAAACATTCAGTACTTC. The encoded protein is CASGVGQAKNIQYF.

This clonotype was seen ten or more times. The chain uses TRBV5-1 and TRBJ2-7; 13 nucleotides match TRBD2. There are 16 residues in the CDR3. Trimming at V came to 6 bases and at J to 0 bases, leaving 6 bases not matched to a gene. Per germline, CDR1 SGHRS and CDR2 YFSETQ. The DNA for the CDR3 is TGCGCCAGCAAACCCACTAGCGGGGGGGCCTCCTACGAGCAGTACTTC. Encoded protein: CASKPTSGGASYEQYF.

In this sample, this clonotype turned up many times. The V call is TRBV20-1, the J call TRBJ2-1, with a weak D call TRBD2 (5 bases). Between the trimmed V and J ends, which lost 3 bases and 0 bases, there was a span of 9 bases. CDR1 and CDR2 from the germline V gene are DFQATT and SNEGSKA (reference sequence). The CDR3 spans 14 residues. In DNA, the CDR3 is TGCAGTGCTAGTCTGGGGAGCTCCTACAATGAGCAGTTCTTC. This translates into CSASLGSSYNEQFF.

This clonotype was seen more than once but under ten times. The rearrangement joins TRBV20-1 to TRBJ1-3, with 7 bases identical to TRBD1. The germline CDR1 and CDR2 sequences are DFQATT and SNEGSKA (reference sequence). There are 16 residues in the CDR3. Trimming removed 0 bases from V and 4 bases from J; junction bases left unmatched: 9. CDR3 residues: CSARDIGRGEGNTIYF. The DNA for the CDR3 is TGCAGTGCTAGAGATATCGGCAGGGGGGAAGGAAACACCATATATTTT.

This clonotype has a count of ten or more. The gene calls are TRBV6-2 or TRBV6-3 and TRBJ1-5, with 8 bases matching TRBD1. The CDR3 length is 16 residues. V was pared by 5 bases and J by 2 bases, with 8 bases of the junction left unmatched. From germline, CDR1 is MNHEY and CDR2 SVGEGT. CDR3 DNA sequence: TGTGCCAGCAGTGACGGGACAGGCAGCCGCAATCAGCCCCAGCATTTT. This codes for CASSDGTGSRNQPQHF.

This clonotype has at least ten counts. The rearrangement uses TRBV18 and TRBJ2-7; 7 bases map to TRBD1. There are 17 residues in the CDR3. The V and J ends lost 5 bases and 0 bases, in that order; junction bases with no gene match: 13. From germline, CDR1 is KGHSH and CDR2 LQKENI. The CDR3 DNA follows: TGTGCCAGCTCATCGACGGGACAGCCCCATATCTCCTACGAGCAGTACTTC. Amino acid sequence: CASSSTGQPHISYEQYF. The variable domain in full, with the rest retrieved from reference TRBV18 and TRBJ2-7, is NAGVMQNPRHLVRRRGQEARLRCSPMKGHSHVYWYRQLPEEGLKFMVYLQKENIIDESGMPKERFSAEFPKEGPSILRIQQVVRGDSAAYFCASSSTGQPHISYEQYFGPGTRLTVT.